The clone carrying this T cell receptor beta chain came up a few times. Reverse transcribing all isolated RNA meant expressed TCRB transcripts were sequenced. Here immunoSEQ multiplex PCR was the method, and the copy in TCRdb shows in-frame clones only, minus some. The sample has nearly 250,000 clones, around 14% seen once. The data belong to a study of beta chain features in type 1 diabetes. Material: naive CD4+ T cells from blood. The TCR sequence derives from a woman in her forties in good health.

The CDR3 here is CASSYSGGGRDTQYF. The CDR3, as DNA: TGTGCCAGCAGCTATAGCGGGGGAGGTAGAGATACGCAGTATTTT. This chain links TRBV7-2 with TRBJ2-3, with 9 bases lining up with TRBD2. This CDR3 is built from 15 residues. V was clipped by 4 bases and J by 5 bases; unmatched bases: 7. Germline V gene lookup returns CDR1 SGHTA and CDR2 FQGNSA. The variable domain in full, with the rest retrieved from reference TRBV7-2 and TRBJ2-3, is GAGVSQSPSNKVTEKGKDVELRCDPISGHTALYWYRQSLGQGLEFLIYFQGNSAPDKSGLPSDRFSAERTGGSVSTLTIQRTQQEDSAVYLCASSYSGGGRDTQYFGPGTRLTVL.